This entry lists 27 T cell receptor beta chains sequenced from one sample in a study of blood T cell repertoires in COVID-19. The repertoire was sequenced with immunoSEQ multiplex PCR; TCRdb's copy has only in-frame clones and lacks some. Of approximately 100,000 clones listed, around 85% are singletons. What was sequenced was peripheral blood. The receptors were gathered from a human donor in a cohort sampled during active COVID-19.

The chain carries TRBV7-9 and TRBJ1-6, with D perhaps TRBD1 (6 bases). The V gene's germline CDR1 is SEHNR and CDR2 FQNEAQ (reference sequence). V shed 3 bases and J shed 5 bases, with 20 bases lying between them. The CDR3 consists of 18 residues. The CDR3 DNA reads as TGTGCCAGCAGCTTGGGGTACTCTCGGGACACCCATAATTCACCCCTCCACTTT. It codes for CASSLGYSRDTHNSPLHF.

The chain couples TRBV5-1 to TRBJ1-4, with D maybe TRBD1 (6 bases). Germline V gene sequence: CDR1 SGHRS, CDR2 YFSETQ. CDR3 length equals 14 residues. Trimming cost V 1 base and J 8 bases, with 12 bases left between them. CDR3 in amino acids: CASSLRGGAEKLFF. The CDR3 DNA sequence: TGCGCCAGCAGCTTGCGCGGGGGGGCGGAAAAACTGTTTTTT.

This chain uses TRBV7-2 with TRBJ1-1; D may be TRBD1 (6 bases). The CDR3 loop spans 14 amino acids. In germline, CDR1 is SGHTA, CDR2 FQGNSA. V was trimmed by 5 bases and J by 5 bases, leaving 15 bases between them. For the CDR3, the DNA is TGTGCCAGCAGCGCACAGGGCCAAGGGACTGAAGCTTTCTTT. It translates to CASSAQGQGTEAFF.

This sequence joins TRBV1 and TRBJ2-3; TRBD2 is taken as the D call from the table, unchecked against the DNA. TRBV1 is a pseudogene. The CDR3 contains 17 residues. The CDR3 spells CTSSQDQERPEPDTQYF. For the CDR3, the DNA is TGCACCAGCAGCCAAGATCAGGAGCGGCCAGAACCAGATACGCAGTATTTT.

This rearrangement joins TRBV29-1 to TRBJ1-4; D gene ambiguous. CDR1 and CDR2 from the germline V gene are SQVTM and ANQGSEA. Trimming left V 5 bases short and J 0 bases short, with 10 bases between. The CDR3 spans 14 residues. The CDR3 DNA is TGCAGCGTTTCCCACGGGGCAACTAATGAAAAACTGTTTTTT. Translating it yields CSVSHGATNEKLFF.

The chain uses TRBV24-1 and TRBJ2-7; maybe TRBD2 (6 bases). Trimming shortened V by 12 bases and J by 1 base, and 18 bases separated the two germline ends. The CDR3 loop spans 14 amino acids. Germline CDR1 KGHDR, CDR2 SFDVKD. CDR3 protein: CAPVIGGPSYEQYF. CDR3 in DNA: TGTGCCCCTGTTATCGGGGGACCTTCCTACGAGCAGTACTTC.

The V call is TRBV7-2, the J call TRBJ1-6; D remains unclear. This CDR3 contains 14 residues. V was clipped by 1 base and J by 7 bases, with 8 bases between them. Germline values: CDR1 SGHTA, CDR2 FQGNSA. CDR3 residues: CASSLGHPNSPLHF. Here the CDR3 DNA reads TGTGCCAGCAGCTTAGGACACCCAAATTCACCCCTCCACTTT.

This chain joins TRBV7-2 and TRBJ2-1, with 12 bases fitting TRBD2. Germline trimming cut 0 bases from V and 0 bases from J; bases unmatched to any gene: 6. Germline V gives CDR1 SGHTA, CDR2 FQGNSA. The CDR3 length is 19 residues. The CDR3 region is CASSLARLAGAFSYNEQFF. The CDR3 coding sequence is TGTGCCAGCAGCTTAGCGCGACTAGCGGGAGCCTTCTCCTACAATGAGCAGTTCTTC.

This chain links TRBV4-1 with TRBJ1-2; D is unclear. Germline values: CDR1 MGHRA, CDR2 YSYEKL. This CDR3 region has 14 residues. V shed 2 bases and J shed 8 bases, with 15 bases lying between them. The CDR3 spells CASSQSRTEGGYTF. CDR3 in DNA: TGCGCCAGCAGCCAAAGTAGGACTGAAGGCGGCTACACCTTC.

CDR3 loop: CASSLDSNYGYTF. As DNA, the CDR3 is TGTGCCAGCAGCCTGGACAGTAACTATGGCTACACCTTC. The chain employs TRBV5-6 and TRBJ1-2; TRBD1 is a possible D gene (6 bases). The CDR3 has 13 residues. The germline V gene encodes CDR1 SGHDT and CDR2 YYEEEE. Trimming took off 4 bases at V and 1 base at J, with 8 bases between the two ends.

V usage is TRBV4-1 and J usage is TRBJ2-1; 12 positions agree with TRBD2. Germline CDR1 MGHRA, CDR2 YSYEKL. This CDR3 comprises 20 residues. V lost 1 base to trimming and J lost 0 bases; unmatched junction nucleotides: 10. Here the CDR3 DNA reads TGCGCCAGCAGCCAAGGAAGAAGCGGACTAGCGGGGAGCTCCTACAATGAGCAGTTCTTC. This encodes CASSQGRSGLAGSSYNEQFF.

The genes are TRBV3-1 (or the pseudogene TRBV3-2) and TRBJ1-4, with TRBD1 as a possible D gene (6 bases). Looked up from germline, CDR1 is LGHDT and CDR2 is YNNKEL (reference sequence). The CDR3 runs to 16 residues. V lost 1 base to trimming and J lost 3 bases, with 12 bases between them. The CDR3, as DNA: TGTGCCAGCAGCCAAGTAACAGGGAACGCTAATGAAAAACTGTTTTTT. Amino acid sequence: CASSQVTGNANEKLFF.

This sequence joins TRBV6-5 and TRBJ1-4, with 8 nucleotides matching TRBD1. J was trimmed by 7 bases and V by 5 bases; bases with no gene match: 6. The germline V gene encodes CDR1 MNHEY and CDR2 SVGAGI. This CDR3 is built from 14 residues. The chain's CDR3 is CASSPTGGREKLFF. In DNA form, the CDR3 reads TGTGCCAGCAGTCCCACAGGGGGTCGTGAAAAACTGTTTTTT.

The gene calls are TRBV4-1 and TRBJ2-2; D not resolved. Germline CDR1 reads MGHRA; CDR2 reads YSYEKL. V was clipped by 2 bases and J by 2 bases, with 9 bases between them. The CDR3 is 15 residues long. The CDR3 DNA follows: TGCGCCAGCAGCCAACAGGCCCAAAACACCGGGGAGCTGTTTTTT. Its protein is CASSQQAQNTGELFF.

The V and J genes are TRBV4-2 and TRBJ1-3; D uncertain. The CDR3 contains 16 residues. Trimming cost V 0 bases and J 0 bases, with 9 bases left between them. Per germline, CDR1 LGHNA and CDR2 YNFKEQ. The CDR3 region is CASSQDVAVSGNTIYF. DNA of the CDR3: TGTGCCAGCAGCCAAGATGTGGCGGTCTCTGGAAACACCATATATTTT.

The chain is built from TRBV18 and TRBJ2-3, with TRBD1 matching over 10 bases. CDR1 KGHSH and CDR2 LQKENI come from the germline V gene. The CDR3 has 15 residues. With V trimmed by 3 bases and J by 4 bases, 4 bases remained unmatched. The CDR3 sequence is CASSPGTGVADTQYF. In nucleotides, the CDR3 is TGTGCCAGCTCACCCGGGACAGGGGTGGCAGATACGCAGTATTTT.

The chain links TRBV27 to TRBJ2-7; TRBD2 matches 11 bases. The CDR3 runs 14 residues. With 7 bases clipped from V and 5 bases from J, the junction kept 7 bases outside the gene matches. CDR1 and CDR2 from the germline V gene are MNHEY and SMNVEV (reference sequence). The CDR3 here is CASTPSGRIDEQYF. The CDR3 DNA is TGTGCCAGCACCCCTAGCGGGAGGATCGACGAGCAGTACTTC.

V is TRBV6-2 or TRBV6-3 and J is TRBJ1-1; 12 positions agree with TRBD1. The J segment lost 4 bases and the V segment lost 3 bases, leaving 12 bases of the junction unmatched. The germline V gene has CDR1 MNHEY and CDR2 SVGEGT. The CDR3 contains 18 residues. The CDR3 DNA reads TGTGCCAGCAGTTATAAGGGACAGGGGGCAGGTGGGGGCACTGAAGCTTTCTTT. Protein sequence: CASSYKGQGAGGGTEAFF.

CDR3 loop: CASSWDKLSYEQYF. The CDR3 coding sequence is TGTGCCAGCAGTTGGGACAAGCTCTCCTACGAGCAGTACTTC. The chain is built from TRBV6-2 or TRBV6-3 and TRBJ2-7; tentative D call: TRBD1 (6 bases). The germline gives CDR1 MNHEY, CDR2 SVGEGT. Trimming took off 4 bases at V and 0 bases at J, with 10 bases between the two ends. This CDR3 is 14 amino acids long.

This clone has just a few counts. The rearrangement joins TRBV5-8 to TRBJ2-7, with D perhaps TRBD1 (5 bases). Germline V gene lookup returns CDR1 SGHTS and CDR2 YDEGEE. This CDR3 is built from 15 residues. Trimming shortened V by 6 bases and J by 0 bases, and 16 bases separated the two germline ends. Written as DNA, the CDR3 is TGTGCCAGCAACCACAGGCACACGAGCTCCTACGAGCAGTACTTC. Protein product: CASNHRHTSSYEQYF.

V usage is TRBV3-1 (or the pseudogene TRBV3-2) and J usage is TRBJ2-7, with 9 bases identical to TRBD2. The V segment lost 3 bases and the J segment 4 bases; nucleotides outside the gene matches: 22. Looked up from germline, CDR1 is LGHDT and CDR2 is YNNKEL (reference sequence). This CDR3 contains 20 residues. The CDR3 sequence: CASSQDRTLAGSGVLYEQYF. In DNA, the CDR3 is TGTGCCAGCAGCCAGGATAGGACACTAGCGGGCTCGGGGGTTCTATACGAGCAGTACTTC.

Details on this clone: Other nucleotide sequences in the sample specify the same CDR3. The chain has TRBV9 and TRBJ2-2, with 12 bases lining up with TRBD2. The CDR3 extends over 14 amino acids. The ends lost 7 bases at V and 6 bases at J; junction bases unmatched: 4. Per the germline V gene, CDR1 is SGDLS and CDR2 is YYNGEE. The CDR3 sequence is CASGASGGAGELFF. The CDR3 coding sequence is TGTGCCAGCGGTGCTAGCGGGGGGGCCGGGGAGCTGTTTTTT.

This chain joins TRBV25-1 and TRBJ1-2; the match to TRBD1 covers 7 bases. Germline V lookup: CDR1 MGHDK, CDR2 SYGVNS. The V segment lost 6 bases and the J segment 2 bases; nucleotides outside the gene matches: 3. The CDR3 length is 13 residues. CDR3 residues: CASSVGQNYGYTF. In nucleotides, the CDR3 is TGTGCCAGCAGCGTGGGACAGAACTATGGCTACACCTTC.

The chain recombines TRBV18 with TRBJ1-2; 9 positions match TRBD1. CDR1 and CDR2 (germline): KGHSH, LQKENI. This CDR3 is 14 amino acids long. V lost 4 bases to trimming and J lost 6 bases; unmatched junction nucleotides: 6. The CDR3: CASSLLQGADGYTF. The CDR3 nucleotides read TGTGCCAGCTCACTTCTACAGGGGGCTGATGGCTACACCTTC.

The V call is TRBV30, the J call TRBJ2-1; TRBD2 is a possible D gene (6 bases). V shed 3 bases and J shed 7 bases, with 16 bases lying between them. This CDR3 spans 14 amino acids. Germline V lookup: CDR1 GTSNPN, CDR2 SVGIG (reference sequence). DNA for the CDR3: TGTGCCTGGAGGATCAGCGGGTCTAGGAATGAGCAGTTCTTC. It encodes CAWRISGSRNEQFF.

This clone was detected ten times or more. The chain recombines TRBV7-9 with TRBJ1-5; the match to TRBD1 covers 7 bases. Germline lookup yields CDR1 SEHNR and CDR2 FQNEAQ (reference sequence). This CDR3 region has 15 residues. Trimming at V came to 5 bases and at J to 2 bases, leaving 6 bases not matched to a gene. This CDR3 reads CASSATGAGNQPQHF. As DNA, the CDR3 is TGTGCCAGCAGCGCAACAGGGGCGGGCAATCAGCCCCAGCATTTT. Filled out from reference TRBV7-9 and TRBJ1-5, the complete variable domain reads DTGVSQNPRHKITKRGQNVTFRCDPISEHNRLYWYRQTLGQGPEFLTYFQNEAQLEKSRLLSDRFSAERPKGSFSTLEIQRTEQGDSAMYLCASSATGAGNQPQHFGDGTRLSIL.

The rearrangement joins TRBV6-1 to TRBJ2-7; D perhaps matches TRBD2 (5 bases). V lost 0 bases and J lost 5, with 5 bases in between. The germline gives CDR1 MNHNS, CDR2 SASEGT. The length of the CDR3 is 12 residues. The CDR3 region is CASSEARDEQYF. Written as DNA, the CDR3 is TGTGCCAGCAGTGAAGCGAGGGACGAGCAGTACTTC.